The subject of this entry is one T cell receptor beta chain. What it binds is unknown. The sample belongs to a study of T cell responses to AZD1222 COVID-19 vaccine. Overall study findings and caveats: The donor group comprised mostly white British people and more females; the analysis possibly underestimated clonal diversity. Only six or seven AZD1222 recipients tested seropositive at baseline. Spike was spanned by vaccine-associated CD4 TCRs, with dominance at 160-218 and 743-854. Repertoire samples came only from after the peak T cell response.

This CDR3 is built from 12 residues. Germline values: CDR1 SGHNT, CDR2 YYREEE (reference sequence). V shed 5 bases and J shed 6 bases, with 10 bases lying between them. Repertoires were generated with immunoSEQ multiplex PCR, while TCRdb's copy carries only in-frame clones and drops some. The sample lists 100,000 to 150,000 clones, approximately 85% occurring once. The sequences come from peripheral blood, collected on day 0 of MenACWY control vaccination. The chain has TRBV5-4 and TRBJ2-3; the D is unclear. This TCR was sampled from an adult in good health. The CDR3 nucleotides read TGTGCCAGCAGGGGCTCTGCGGATACGCAGTATTTT. This codes for CASRGSADTQYF.